This T cell receptor beta chain was identified in a study of blood T cell repertoires in COVID-19 (dated by TCRdb to 2020 to 2021). With respect to the entire study: Collaborator samples came from the United States, Italy and Spain and covered acute and convalescent phases of COVID-19. The prospective study material was composed of cDNA or gDNA derived from T cells, B-cell-depleted T cells, or PBMCs. Deeply sampled blood TCRbeta repertoires from subjects exposed to, actively infected with, or recovered from COVID-19 were included in the dataset. A freely available public database, intended as a resource for researchers studying the immune response to SARS-CoV-2, is where the repertoires were released. The samples were drawn from the first 160 participants of the ongoing ImmuneRACE study and from 1,254 subjects provided by 6 global collaborators. Sample metadata almost always included a de-identified subject ID, COVID-19 status, age in years and sex. Where available, HLA class I and class II types were taken from metadata supplied by the sample provider and were not determined by assay-based typing. Broad study findings and their caveats: The quantity of clinical and demographic metadata differed by source and by participant and was supplied without curation.

Collaborating institutions collected whole blood in K2EDTA tubes following their own protocols. For TCRbeta analysis, collaborators shipped samples in one of three forms: frozen whole blood, isolated PBMCs, or DNA extracted from either of those sample types. With respect to this clone: This clone's antigen is unknown. No base quality information exists; no much larger clone differs at one position.

Between the V and J ends, shortened by 4 bases and 9 bases respectively, the junction contains 13 bases. The germline V gene sets CDR1 to SGHTS and CDR2 to YDEGEE. The CDR3, from cysteine to phenylalanine, totals 12 residues. The read is trimmed to its CDR3 DNA, 36 bases read in frame from base 1. The immunoSEQ Assay, a bias-controlled multiplex PCR, was used to amplify TCRbeta CDR3 regions from genomic DNA. In the authors' own workflow: Within the assay, amplification of reference gene primers was used to estimate how many nucleated cells each sample contained. To quantify the absolute abundance of each unique TCRbeta CDR3 rearrangement, sequence reads were collapsed and filtered. For each sample, productive Simpson clonality was calculated as the square root of Simpson's diversity index across productive rearrangements. TCRdb mirrors the immuneACCESS table, restricted to in-frame sequences. Some clones are absent from its copies; in checked studies, under half trace to an unresolved V gene, and the reason for the others is unknown. The DNA gave D and trimming, while V, J and clone size come from that table. The sample table lists about 25,000 clones, over 80% of them with a count of one. Approximately 64% of the sample is in the top ten clones.

The source is a woman of 80 years or more with acute or convalescent COVID-19. The chain was built from TRBV5-8 and TRBJ1-2; the D gene is not confidently resolved. The source material was peripheral blood. The sequence in DNA is TGTGCCAGCAGCCCTCCCCGGGGTCGCTACACCTTC. The encoded protein is CASSPPRGRYTF.